The following is a TCR beta chain sequence with its context. As yet, its antigen is unknown. The read falls 3 residues short of the CDR3 end, and the missing part is taken from the germline J gene. This record belongs to a study of T cells in women clearing cervical HPV infection. Study-wide context: Control women cleared a single incident HPV16 infection within 12 months. Findings and caveats of the study: CIN3+ cases had significantly higher TCR richness than controls; evenness did not differ. Each sample's T-cell count was unknown, possibly confounding richness. Effector/memory and HPV-specific T cells were not isolated, and association timing is unknown.

CDR1 is SGHDT, CDR2 YYEEEE, per germline. V lost 4 bases, J lost 3 bases, and 16 bases lay in between. The CDR3 has 15 residues. The table came from immunoSEQ multiplex PCR; TCRdb's copy has only in-frame clones and leaves some out. The sample table includes more than 25,000 clones. The sequenced material came from blood buffy coat. This clonotype originated in a woman aged 18 to 75 with a cervical HPV16 infection that either progressed to CIN3+ or cleared (not recorded which). The rearrangement links TRBV5-6 to TRBJ1-2; D possibly corresponds to TRBD1 (6 bases). The CDR3 loop is CASSSPPQGYYGYTF. Partial CDR3 DNA: TGTGCCAGCAGCAGCCCACCGCAGGGGTACTATGGC.